This entry lists 5 T cell receptor beta chains sequenced from one sample in a study of T cell repertoires in cytomegalovirus infection. TCRdb recomputed calls from the reads with MiXCR, one row per CDR3 protein. The repertoire holds roughly 140,000 distinct CDR3 sequences, with less than 25% as singletons. Sequencing was performed on PBMCs. These receptors all come from a human donor in good health (CMV status not recorded). Some clones in this sample may be carry-over from other donors' samples.

This clonotype was counted at least ten times. The chain couples TRBV7-8 to TRBJ2-7, with 9 nucleotides matching TRBD1. V shed 6 bases, J shed 4 bases, and the junction held 7 bases outside the gene matches. Germline assignment: CDR1 SGHVS and CDR2 FQNEAQ. This CDR3 is built from 14 residues. CDR3: CASSYGTGKYEQYF. Written as DNA, the CDR3 is TGTGCCAGCAGTTATGGGACAGGGAAGTACGAGCAGTACTTC.

In this sample, this clonotype turned up a few times. The chain is built from TRBV7-8 and TRBJ1-1, with D unresolved. Germline V gene sequence: CDR1 SGHVS, CDR2 FQNEAQ. V lost 0 bases and J 0 bases, leaving 8 bases between the germline ends. The CDR3 covers 15 residues. The CDR3 DNA reads TGTGCCAGCAGCTTAGCGCTCACCTTGAACACTGAAGCTTTCTTT. Translation gives CASSLALTLNTEAFF.

In its sample, this clonotype was seen many times. The rearrangement links TRBV7-2 to TRBJ2-3; D remains ambiguous. This CDR3 is built from 12 residues. The germline V and J ends were trimmed by 5 bases and 6 bases, with 9 bases remaining between them. The germline CDR1 and CDR2 sequences are SGHTA and FQGNSA. The CDR3: CASSPLGDTQYF. The DNA for the CDR3 is TGTGCCAGCAGCCCCCTGGGGGATACGCAGTATTTT.

This clonotype was counted only a few times. The V and J genes are TRBV7-9 and TRBJ2-7; perhaps TRBD1 as D (6 bases). The CDR3 consists of 14 residues. The germline gives CDR1 SEHNR, CDR2 FQNEAQ (reference sequence). The germline V and J ends were trimmed by 2 bases and 3 bases, with 11 bases remaining between them. Here the CDR3 DNA reads TGTGCCAGCAGCTTACTGGGGGCGGACTACGAGCAGTACTTC. Its protein product is CASSLLGADYEQYF.

This clonotype was observed many times. The V and J genes are TRBV7-8 and TRBJ1-3; D not resolved. V gave up 5 bases and J gave up 0 bases, with 11 bases separating them. Per the germline V gene, CDR1 is SGHVS and CDR2 is FQNEAQ. The CDR3 length is 15 residues. The CDR3 DNA reads TGTGCCAGCAGCCCGCCAGGTCGCTCTGGAAACACCATATATTTT. Translated, it gives CASSPPGRSGNTIYF.